The 11 T cell receptor beta chains reported below all come from one sample, sequenced in a study of blood T cell repertoires in COVID-19. Clones were read by immunoSEQ multiplex PCR, and TCRdb kept only the in-frame ones, dropping some. The table has 60,000 to 80,000 clones, 75% to 90% seen once; the top ten hold 9.5% to 15%. Sequenced input: peripheral blood. These receptors were obtained from a man over 45 with COVID-19, enrolled during active disease.

The rearrangement joins TRBV7-9 to TRBJ1-1; 8 bases align to TRBD1. The CDR3 totals 14 residues. Trimming took 5 bases from V and 5 from J; bases not matched to a gene: 7. Germline-derived CDR1 and CDR2 are SEHNR and FQNEAQ (reference sequence). The DNA for the CDR3 is TGTGCCAGCAGCACACAGGGGGGTTTGACTGAAGCTTTCTTT. Protein: CASSTQGGLTEAFF.

CDR3 residues: CASSQGRVGRPQHF. CDR3 nucleotide sequence: TGCGCCAGCAGCCAAGGCCGGGTGGGGCGGCCCCAGCATTTT. The chain uses TRBV4-1 and TRBJ1-5, with a weak D call TRBD1 (5 bases). V was cut by 1 base and J by 9 bases, with 13 bases left in between. This CDR3 is 14 amino acids long. Germline V gene data show CDR1 as MGHRA and CDR2 as YSYEKL.

CDR3 in DNA: TGTGCCAGCAGTCTACGGCGGTTAGGCGGGGTCAATGAAAAACTGTTTTTT. Its translation: CASSLRRLGGVNEKLFF. This sequence joins TRBV28 and TRBJ1-4; D unresolved. In germline, CDR1 is MDHEN, CDR2 SYDVKM. V lost 5 bases and J lost 5, with 21 bases in between. The CDR3 sequence is 17 residues long.

CDR3 in amino acids: CASRLPSGSYEQYF. Written as DNA, the CDR3 is TGTGCCAGCAGACTCCCTAGCGGGTCCTACGAGCAGTACTTC. The gene calls are TRBV2 and TRBJ2-7, with TRBD2 matching 8 bases. The junction had 5 bases not matched to a gene; V was cut back by 6 bases and J by 1 base. Germline V gene lookup returns CDR1 SNHLY and CDR2 FYNNEI. The CDR3 loop spans 14 amino acids.

The genes are TRBV3-1 (or the pseudogene TRBV3-2) and TRBJ2-7; D gene unclear. CDR1 and CDR2 (germline): LGHDT, YNNKEL (reference sequence). The CDR3 contains 13 residues. With 8 bases removed from V and 3 bases from J, the gap between germline ends came to 14 bases. The CDR3 DNA follows: TGTGCCAGCCAGAGGAGCGCGAACTACGAGCAGTACTTC. This encodes CASQRSANYEQYF.

V usage is TRBV5-1 and J usage is TRBJ2-1, with 9 bases identical to TRBD2. J lost 4 bases, V lost 0 bases, and 5 bases had no gene match. Germline V gene lookup returns CDR1 SGHRS and CDR2 YFSETQ. The CDR3 has 16 residues. Written as DNA, the CDR3 is TGCGCCAGCAGCTTGGATAGCGGGAGTCGGTACAATGAGCAGTTCTTC. Protein product: CASSLDSGSRYNEQFF.

The rearrangement joins TRBV2 to TRBJ2-1, with 13 bases aligning to TRBD2. Trimming at V came to 6 bases and at J to 10 bases, leaving 6 bases not matched to a gene. The CDR3 totals 14 residues. Germline CDR1 is SNHLY and CDR2 is FYNNEI. The CDR3, as DNA: TGTGCCAGCAGGAGGGGACTAGCGGGATACGAGCAGTTCTTC. The encoded protein is CASRRGLAGYEQFF.

The chain carries TRBV10-3 and TRBJ1-2; no firm D call. V shed 4 bases and J shed 6 bases, with 12 bases lying between them. There are 13 residues in the CDR3. CDR1 ENHRY and CDR2 SYGVKD come from the germline V gene. CDR3 in amino acids: CAISAPGRDGYTF. The CDR3 coding sequence is TGTGCCATCAGTGCCCCGGGGAGAGATGGCTACACCTTC.

The V gene is TRBV3-1 (or the pseudogene TRBV3-2), the J gene TRBJ1-1; 7 bases match TRBD1. The CDR3 runs to 17 residues. Germline V gene lookup returns CDR1 LGHDT and CDR2 YNNKEL (reference sequence). The J segment lost 0 bases and the V segment lost 0 bases, leaving 7 bases of the junction unmatched. CDR3: CASSQDPGQIMNTEAFF. The CDR3 DNA reads TGTGCCAGCAGCCAAGATCCGGGACAGATCATGAACACTGAAGCTTTCTTT.

The chain couples TRBV5-1 to TRBJ2-2; D is ambiguous. CDR1 is SGHRS and CDR2 is YFSETQ in the germline V gene. The CDR3 is 17 residues long. V shed 0 bases and J shed 4 bases, with 16 bases lying between them. The CDR3 sequence is CASSLVTDSQITGELFF. Here the CDR3 DNA reads TGCGCCAGCAGCTTGGTCACGGATAGCCAGATCACCGGGGAGCTGTTTTTT.

The chain carries TRBV28 and TRBJ2-3, with TRBD2 identical over 9 bases. CDR3 length: 16 amino acids. V shed 6 bases and J 3 bases; nucleotides not matched to a gene: 10. Germline assignment: CDR1 MDHEN and CDR2 SYDVKM. The chain's CDR3 is CASRPLAGVVTDTQYF. The CDR3 DNA is TGTGCCAGCAGACCTTTAGCGGGAGTCGTTACAGATACGCAGTATTTT.